Below, one T cell receptor beta chain is given with its context. Germline CDR1 MDHEN, CDR2 SYDVKM. The length of the CDR3 is 15 residues. V dropped 8 bases and J dropped 3 bases, with 20 bases sitting between them. These data are taken from a study of shared clonotypes between healthy human individuals. Researchers divided each subset's genomic DNA evenly across several immunoSEQ plates. Sequenced by immunoSEQ multiplex PCR; TCRdb stores in-frame clones only, minus some. The repertoire holds 2 million to 3 million clones, with around nine tenths as singletons. The chain joins TRBV28 to TRBJ2-7, with a tentative D call TRBD2 (5 bases). This clonotype originated in a man between 18 and 29 years old in good health. Material for sequencing was naive CD4+ T cells sorted from blood. Subset reported: CD45RA+ positively selected. In DNA form, the CDR3 reads TGTGCCAGCTCCTCTCGCGGGCTGGGAAACTACGAGCAGTACTTC. Amino acids: CASSSRGLGNYEQYF.